This T cell receptor beta chain was recorded in a study of blood T cell repertoires in COVID-19. Study-wide background: Researchers got acute and convalescent COVID-19 samples from the United States, Italy and Spain.

This clone was counted between two and nine times. TCRdb's table, derived via immunoSEQ multiplex PCR, lists solely in-frame clones and lacks some. The table has approximately 160,000 clones, roughly 93% seen once. Trimming pared 1 base from V and 10 bases from J, leaving 11 bases between. Germline CDR1 is SGHVS and CDR2 is FNYEAQ. The CDR3 spans 14 residues. This clonotype originated in a woman aged 55-69 years with COVID-19, enrolled during active disease. The sequenced sample consisted of peripheral blood. The rearrangement joins TRBV7-6 to TRBJ1-6, with D maybe TRBD1 (6 bases). The chain's CDR3 is CASSLEQGSSPLHF. The CDR3 DNA reads TGTGCCAGCAGCTTAGAACAGGGCAGCTCACCCCTCCACTTT.